The 18 T cell receptor beta chains below come from one sample, sequenced in a study of blood T cell repertoires in COVID-19. The assay was immunoSEQ multiplex PCR, and TCRdb's table has in-frame clones only and misses some. The table includes approximately 97,000 clones, 70% to 90% detected once. The sample consisted of peripheral blood. The receptors were gathered from a woman of 80 years or more with acute or convalescent COVID-19.

The genes are TRBV2 and TRBJ2-1, with 10 bases matching TRBD2. V was clipped by 2 bases and J by 11 bases; unmatched bases: 15. This CDR3 contains 17 residues. The V gene's germline CDR1 is SNHLY and CDR2 FYNNEI. The CDR3 here is CASSENSGGPTTMKQFF. In DNA form, the CDR3 reads TGTGCCAGCAGTGAAAATAGCGGGGGGCCTACTACAATGAAGCAGTTCTTC.

This rearrangement joins TRBV5-1 to TRBJ1-2, with 7 bases aligning to TRBD1. CDR3 length: 15 amino acids. V was clipped by 4 bases and J by 8 bases; unmatched bases: 14. CDR1 and CDR2 from the germline V gene are SGHRS and YFSETQ. The CDR3 nucleotides are TGCGCCAGCAGCCGGAGAGGGGGCGAAGTCGAGGGCTACACCTTC. Its protein is CASSRRGGEVEGYTF.

The V and J genes are TRBV7-5 and TRBJ1-5; TRBD1 reflects the table's D call only, with no check against the DNA. TRBV7-5 is listed as a pseudogene. The CDR3 totals 15 residues. The CDR3 DNA reads as TGTGCCAGAGCAAGCCGGACACTTAGCAATCAGCCCCAGCATTTT. Amino acid sequence: CARASRTLSNQPQHF.

The genes are TRBV18 and TRBJ2-1; no definite D call. Germline lookup yields CDR1 KGHSH and CDR2 LQKENI. The CDR3 loop spans 13 amino acids. Deletions cut 3 bases from V and 2 bases from J, with 5 bases between. This CDR3 reads CASSPTTYNEQFF. The CDR3 nucleotides are TGTGCCAGCTCACCTACTACCTACAATGAGCAGTTCTTC.

The genes are TRBV5-1 and TRBJ2-5, with 9 bases lining up with TRBD1. Germline trimming cut 1 base from V and 5 bases from J; bases unmatched to any gene: 6. The CDR3 runs to 15 residues. Looked up from germline, CDR1 is SGHRS and CDR2 is YFSETQ. CDR3: CASSLSRTGEETQYF. For the CDR3, the DNA is TGCGCCAGCAGCTTGTCCAGGACAGGGGAGGAGACCCAGTACTTC.

The chain links TRBV5-1 to TRBJ1-4; 7 bases agree with TRBD1. The V segment lost 0 bases and the J segment 14 bases; nucleotides outside the gene matches: 7. This CDR3 contains 13 residues. CDR1 SGHRS and CDR2 YFSETQ come from the germline V gene. CDR3 sequence: CASSLAGDSLLFF. The CDR3, as DNA: TGCGCCAGCAGCTTGGCCGGGGACAGTTTGCTGTTTTTT.

This clone has just a few counts. V gene TRBV11-2 combines with J gene TRBJ1-4; D is uncertain. CDR3 length: 15 residues. Looked up from germline, CDR1 is SGHAT and CDR2 is FQNNGV. With 0 bases removed from V and 1 base from J, the gap between germline ends came to 6 bases. CDR3 loop: CASSLDLRTNEKLFF. The CDR3 DNA sequence: TGTGCCAGCAGCTTAGATCTTCGAACTAATGAAAAACTGTTTTTT. Drawing the rest from reference TRBV11-2 and TRBJ1-4, the complete variable domain is EAGVAQSPRYKIIEKRQSVAFWCNPISGHATLYWYQQILGQGPKLLIQFQNNGVVDDSQLPKDRFSAERLKGVDSTLKIQPAKLEDSAVYLCASSLDLRTNEKLFFGSGTQLSVL.

V gene TRBV7-9 combines with J gene TRBJ2-2; D is perhaps TRBD1 (5 bases). The CDR3 has 16 amino acids. Germline assignment: CDR1 SEHNR and CDR2 FQNEAQ (reference sequence). The V and J ends lost 3 bases and 6 bases respectively, with 17 bases between them. Here the CDR3 DNA reads TGTGCCAGCAGCTTGGACCAGGGATATGGGCCCGGGGAGCTGTTTTTT. The encoded protein is CASSLDQGYGPGELFF.

The rearrangement joins TRBV7-6 to TRBJ2-2; the D gene is possibly TRBD1 (5 bases). This CDR3 has 16 amino acids. Trimming stripped 1 base from V and 3 bases from J, with 12 bases between. CDR1 is SGHVS, CDR2 FNYEAQ, per germline. The CDR3 nucleotides are TGTGCCAGCAGCTTAGATATGGGGCTGTACACCGGGGAGCTGTTTTTT. It specifies CASSLDMGLYTGELFF.

This clone appeared a few times. This rearrangement joins TRBV19 to TRBJ2-5, with TRBD2 matching 8 bases. Germline lookup yields CDR1 LNHDA and CDR2 SQIVND (reference sequence). This CDR3 has 13 amino acids. V was pared by 5 bases and J by 4 bases, with 3 bases of the junction left unmatched. The CDR3, as DNA: TGTGCCAGTAGTTCGGGGGGGCGAGAGACCCAGTACTTC. This sequence encodes CASSSGGRETQYF.

J is TRBJ2-1 and V is TRBV7-9; 8 bases match TRBD2. The CDR3 totals 15 residues. The ends lost 10 bases at V and 2 bases at J; junction bases unmatched: 10. CDR1 is SEHNR, CDR2 FQNEAQ, per germline (reference sequence). CDR3 nucleotide sequence: TGTGCCACCCACCGCGGCGGGGGGACCTACAATGAGCAGTTCTTC. It is translated as CATHRGGGTYNEQFF. The whole variable domain, filled in from reference TRBV7-9 and TRBJ2-1, reads DTGVSQNPRHKITKRGQNVTFRCDPISEHNRLYWYRQTLGQGPEFLTYFQNEAQLEKSRLLSDRFSAERPKGSFSTLEIQRTEQGDSAMYLCATHRGGGTYNEQFFGPGTRLTVL.

As to this clone: At one end, the junction sequence differs from germline, possibly due to a read error. The chain combines TRBV7-8 with TRBJ1-6; 8 bases agree with TRBD1. Germline loops: CDR1 SGHVS, CDR2 FQNEAQ. The CDR3 extends over 16 amino acids. In nucleotides, the CDR3 is TGTGCCAGCAGCCCCAGGGGGCGAGATTATAATTCACCCCCCCACTTT. Translation gives CASSPRGRDYNSPPHF.

The chain carries TRBV7-9 and TRBJ1-1; 7 positions agree with TRBD1. CDR3 length equals 13 residues. Germline V CDR1 and CDR2: SEHNR, FQNEAQ (reference sequence). Trimming cost V 8 bases and J 1 base; bases outside gene matches: 4. The CDR3 spells CASVGGQNTEAFF. In DNA, the CDR3 is TGTGCCAGCGTAGGGGGCCAGAACACTGAAGCTTTCTTT.

This chain joins TRBV27 and TRBJ2-1; 12 nucleotides align to TRBD2. Losses at the gene ends were 2 bases for V and 5 bases for J; bases not matched to a gene: 1. Germline CDR1 is MNHEY and CDR2 is SMNVEV (reference sequence). This CDR3 comprises 15 residues. In nucleotides, the CDR3 is TGTGCCAGCAGTTTACTAGCGGGGGGGAACAATGAGCAGTTCTTC. It specifies CASSLLAGGNNEQFF.

The chain uses TRBV7-2 and TRBJ2-2, with TRBD2 as a possible D gene (5 bases). Per germline, CDR1 SGHTA and CDR2 FQGNSA. This CDR3 comprises 15 residues. Trimming took 2 bases from V and 3 from J, leaving 10 bases between them. This CDR3 reads CASSLRTLYTGELFF. The CDR3 DNA sequence: TGTGCCAGCAGCTTAAGGACTCTTTACACCGGGGAGCTGTTTTTT.

The chain is built from TRBV7-8 and TRBJ1-5; D remains unclear. Germline V gene lookup returns CDR1 SGHVS and CDR2 FQNEAQ. This CDR3 is 12 amino acids long. Trimming removed 5 bases from V and 7 bases from J, with 9 bases in between. This CDR3 reads CASSPGVQPQHF. CDR3 sequence (DNA): TGTGCCAGCAGCCCCGGGGTGCAGCCCCAGCATTTT.

The genes are TRBV19 and TRBJ1-3, with unresolved D. The ends were cut back, 3 bases at V and 0 bases at J, with 9 bases in the middle. The CDR3 is made up of 15 amino acids. Germline values: CDR1 LNHDA, CDR2 SQIVND (reference sequence). The CDR3 loop is CASSITVTSGNTIYF. In DNA form, the CDR3 reads TGTGCCAGTAGTATTACGGTTACCTCTGGAAACACCATATATTTT.

The chain combines TRBV5-1 with TRBJ2-7; tentatively, D is TRBD2 (6 bases). This CDR3 spans 17 amino acids. V was pared by 0 bases and J by 3 bases, with 19 bases between. Germline CDR1 SGHRS, CDR2 YFSETQ. The CDR3 sequence is CASSLGRGRAIVYEQYF. The CDR3 DNA reads as TGCGCCAGCAGCTTGGGGCGGGGCAGGGCTATCGTCTACGAGCAGTACTTC.